This T cell receptor (beta chain) was observed in a study of T cells in Graves' hyperthyroidism and ophthalmopathy. Regarding the study as a whole: Patients with ophthalmopathy were separated from those with stable hyperthyroidism by a 13 V-J model.

Looked up from germline, CDR1 is MNHEY and CDR2 is SMNVEV (reference sequence). Trimming shortened V by 6 bases and J by 2 bases, and 13 bases separated the two germline ends. This CDR3 is built from 14 residues. RNA transcripts gave rise to amplified TCR beta CDR3 regions. HTBI primers were the set used in a first-round RT-PCR of the TCR CDR3. TCRdb independently ran MiXCR on the multiplex PCR reads; one entry per CDR3 protein. The sample holds around 180,000 distinct CDR3 sequences, over 15% seen once. To note about this clonotype: Its matching antigen is unknown.

This clonotype originated in a woman aged 45-60 years with Graves' hyperthyroidism. Sequencing was carried out using blood. V usage is TRBV27 and J usage is TRBJ1-2; weak D call: TRBD1 (5 bases). CDR3 in amino acids: CASSPGRENYGYTF. CDR3 nucleotides: TGTGCCAGCAGCCCAGGGAGGGAGAACTATGGCTACACCTTC.